The 3 T cell receptor beta chains below all came from one sample that was sequenced in a study of blood T cell repertoires in COVID-19 (TCRdb year 2020). Library preparation was by the immunoSEQ multiplex PCR assay. Sourced from immuneACCESS, this table was stored by TCRdb with only in-frame sequences that have V and J called. A share of the clones is absent; for the studies checked, an unresolved V gene accounts for under half, and the remainder has no known explanation. The table for this sample lists 18,000 or so clones; 91% of them were counted only once. The ten most abundant clones make up 7.2% of the sample. The sample comprised peripheral blood. The source of these receptors is a human donor in a cohort sampled during active COVID-19.

The V gene is TRBV19, the J gene TRBJ2-1, with 10 positions matching TRBD2. The CDR3 spans 16 residues. Germline CDR1 and CDR2: LNHDA and SQIVND (reference sequence). The ends lost 3 bases at V and 5 bases at J; junction bases unmatched: 7. The DNA for the CDR3 is TGTGCCAGTAGTATTTTAGGACTAGCGGCCGACAATGAGCAGTTCTTC. Amino acid sequence: CASSILGLAADNEQFF.

The chain combines TRBV30 with TRBJ1-1, with 7 bases aligning to TRBD1. The CDR3 covers 12 residues. V trimming: 0 bases; J trimming: 7 bases; junction bases outside the gene matches: 2. Germline values: CDR1 GTSNPN, CDR2 SVGIG (reference sequence). The DNA of the CDR3 is TGTGCCTGGAGTGTACGGGACAGTGAAGCTTTCTTT. Amino acid sequence: CAWSVRDSEAFF.

V is TRBV10-1 and J is TRBJ2-1; 9 bases are a match to TRBD1. Germline CDR1 WNHNN, CDR2 SYGVQD (reference sequence). V was clipped by 4 bases and J by 6 bases; unmatched bases: 10. The CDR3 is 16 residues long. The CDR3 DNA reads as TGCGCCAGCAGTGGCCCCTTTGGACAGGGGATCAATGAGCAGTTCTTC. It encodes CASSGPFGQGINEQFF.